The following is a T cell receptor beta chain sequence with its context. Its matching antigen is unknown. TCRdb called the 5' RACE reads again in MiXCR, with one record for every CDR3 protein. Here the sample spans roughly 250,000 distinct CDR3 sequences, about an eighth being singletons. The sample belongs to a study of T cells after yellow fever vaccination. General study points: Subsequent to the booster, the majority of primary-vaccination clones reappeared (around 96% CD4, 70% to 90% CD8).

CDR3 length equals 15 residues. The germline V gene has CDR1 SGHNT and CDR2 YYREEE (reference sequence). The trim removed 4 bases at V and 0 bases at J, leaving 7 bases unmatched. The TCR comes from a man younger than 40 who received the YFV17D yellow fever vaccine. This material consisted of CD4+ T cells sorted from PBMCs, taken 45 days after the yellow fever booster vaccination. The chain uses TRBV5-4 and TRBJ2-7; 7 bases fit TRBD1. CDR3 in DNA: TGTGCCAGCAGCCCAGGGGGTGCCAGCTCCTACGAGCAGTACTTC. The encoded protein is CASSPGGASSYEQYF.